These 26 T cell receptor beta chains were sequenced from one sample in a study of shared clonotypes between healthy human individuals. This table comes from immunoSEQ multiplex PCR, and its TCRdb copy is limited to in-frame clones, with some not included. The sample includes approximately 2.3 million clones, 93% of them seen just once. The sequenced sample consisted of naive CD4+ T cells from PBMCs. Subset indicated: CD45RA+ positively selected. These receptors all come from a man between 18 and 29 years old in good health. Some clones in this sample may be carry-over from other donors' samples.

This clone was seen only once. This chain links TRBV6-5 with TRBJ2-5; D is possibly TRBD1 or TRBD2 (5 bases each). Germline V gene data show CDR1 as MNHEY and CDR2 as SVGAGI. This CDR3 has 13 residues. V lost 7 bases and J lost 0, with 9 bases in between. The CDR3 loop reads CASIGTDQETQYF. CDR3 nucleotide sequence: TGTGCCAGCATAGGGACGGACCAAGAGACCCAGTACTTC.

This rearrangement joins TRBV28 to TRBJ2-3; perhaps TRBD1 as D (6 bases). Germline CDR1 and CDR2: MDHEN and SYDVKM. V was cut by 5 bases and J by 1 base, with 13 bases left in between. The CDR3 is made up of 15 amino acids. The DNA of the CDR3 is TGTGCCAGCAGTAGGGGACATGCCCGCACAGATACGCAGTATTTT. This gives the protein CASSRGHARTDTQYF.

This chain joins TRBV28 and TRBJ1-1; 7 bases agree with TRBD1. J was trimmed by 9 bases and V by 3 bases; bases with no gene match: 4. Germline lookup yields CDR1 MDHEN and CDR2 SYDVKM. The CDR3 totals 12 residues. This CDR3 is CASSLQGGKAFF. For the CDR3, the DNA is TGTGCCAGCAGTTTGCAGGGGGGAAAAGCTTTCTTT.

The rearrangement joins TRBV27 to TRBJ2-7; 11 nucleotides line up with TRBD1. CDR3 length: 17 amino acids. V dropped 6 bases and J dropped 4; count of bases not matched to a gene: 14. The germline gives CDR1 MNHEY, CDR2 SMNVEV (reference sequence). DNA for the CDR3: TGTGCCAGCAGCCCGGGGAGCGGGACAGGGGGAGGGTACGAGCAGTACTTC. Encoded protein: CASSPGSGTGGGYEQYF.

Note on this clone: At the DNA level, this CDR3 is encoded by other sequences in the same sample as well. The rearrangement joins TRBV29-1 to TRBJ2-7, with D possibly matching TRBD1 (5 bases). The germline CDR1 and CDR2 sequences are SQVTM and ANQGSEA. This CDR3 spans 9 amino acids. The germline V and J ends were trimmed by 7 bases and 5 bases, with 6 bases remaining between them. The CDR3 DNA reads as TGCAGCGAACAGGACGAGCAGTACTTC. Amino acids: CSEQDEQYF.

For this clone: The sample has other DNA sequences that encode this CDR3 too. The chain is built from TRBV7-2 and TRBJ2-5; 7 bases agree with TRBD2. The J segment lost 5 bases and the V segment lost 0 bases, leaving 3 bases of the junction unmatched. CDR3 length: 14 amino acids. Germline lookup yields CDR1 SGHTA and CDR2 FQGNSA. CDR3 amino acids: CASSLALGGETQYF. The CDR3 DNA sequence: TGTGCCAGCAGCTTAGCTCTGGGAGGGGAGACCCAGTACTTC.

As DNA, the CDR3 is TGTGCCAGCAGCCCCTGGACTAGCGGGACGAACACCGGGGAGCTGTTTTTT. It is translated as CASSPWTSGTNTGELFF. The rearrangement uses TRBV28 and TRBJ2-2; 12 bases are shared with TRBD2. J lost 0 bases, V lost 6 bases, and 5 bases had no gene match. The length of the CDR3 is 17 residues. The germline V gene has CDR1 MDHEN and CDR2 SYDVKM.

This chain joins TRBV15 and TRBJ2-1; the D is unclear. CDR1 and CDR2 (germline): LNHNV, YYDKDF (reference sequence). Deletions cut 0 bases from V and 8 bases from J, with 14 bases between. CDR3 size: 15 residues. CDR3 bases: TGTGCCACCAGCAGAGATCTTATCTTATTCGATGAGCAGTTCTTC. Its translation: CATSRDLILFDEQFF.

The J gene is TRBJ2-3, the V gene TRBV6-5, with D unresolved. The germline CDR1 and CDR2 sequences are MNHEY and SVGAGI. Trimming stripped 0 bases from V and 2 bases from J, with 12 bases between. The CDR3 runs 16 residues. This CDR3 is CASSYSGFGDTDTQYF. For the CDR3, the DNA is TGTGCCAGCAGTTACTCGGGCTTTGGGGACACAGATACGCAGTATTTT.

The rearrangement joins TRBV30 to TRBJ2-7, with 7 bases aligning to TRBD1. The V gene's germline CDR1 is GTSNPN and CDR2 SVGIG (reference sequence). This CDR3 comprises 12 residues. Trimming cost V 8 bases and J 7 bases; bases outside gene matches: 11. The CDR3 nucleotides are TGTGCCGGAGAGAGGGGGCGTGGGGAGCAGTACTTC. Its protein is CAGERGRGEQYF.

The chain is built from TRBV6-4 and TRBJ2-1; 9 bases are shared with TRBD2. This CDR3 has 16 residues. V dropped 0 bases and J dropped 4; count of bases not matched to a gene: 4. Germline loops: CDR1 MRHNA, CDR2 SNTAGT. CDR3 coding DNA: TGTGCCAGCAGTGACTCGGAAGCGGGGGGTTACAATGAGCAGTTCTTC. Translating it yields CASSDSEAGGYNEQFF.

CDR3 sequence reads: CASTLRTGRNEKLFF. The CDR3 DNA is TGCGCCAGCACCCTTAGGACAGGGCGTAATGAAAAACTGTTTTTT. This chain uses TRBV5-1 with TRBJ1-4, with 8 nucleotides matching TRBD1. The CDR3 length is 15 residues. The V and J ends lost 6 bases and 4 bases, in that order; junction bases with no gene match: 8. Germline assignment: CDR1 SGHRS and CDR2 YFSETQ.

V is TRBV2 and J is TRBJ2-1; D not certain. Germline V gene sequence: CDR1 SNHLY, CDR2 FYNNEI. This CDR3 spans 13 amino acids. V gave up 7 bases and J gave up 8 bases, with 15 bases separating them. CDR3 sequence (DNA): TGTGCCAGCACCTTTTACGCTCCTGATGAGCAGTTCTTC. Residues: CASTFYAPDEQFF.

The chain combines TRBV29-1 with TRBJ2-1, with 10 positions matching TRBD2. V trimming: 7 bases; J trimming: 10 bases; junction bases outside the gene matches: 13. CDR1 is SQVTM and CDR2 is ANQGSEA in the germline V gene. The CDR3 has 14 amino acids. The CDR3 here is CSAKGLAGVGEQFF. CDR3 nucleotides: TGCAGCGCTAAAGGGCTAGCGGGAGTAGGGGAGCAGTTCTTC.

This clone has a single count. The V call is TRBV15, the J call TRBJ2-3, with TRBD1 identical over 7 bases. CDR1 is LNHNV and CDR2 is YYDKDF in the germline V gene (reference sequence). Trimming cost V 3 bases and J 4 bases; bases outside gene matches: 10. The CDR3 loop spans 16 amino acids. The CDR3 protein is CATSRWRQGGSDTQYF. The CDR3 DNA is TGTGCCACCAGCAGGTGGAGACAGGGCGGGTCAGATACGCAGTATTTT.

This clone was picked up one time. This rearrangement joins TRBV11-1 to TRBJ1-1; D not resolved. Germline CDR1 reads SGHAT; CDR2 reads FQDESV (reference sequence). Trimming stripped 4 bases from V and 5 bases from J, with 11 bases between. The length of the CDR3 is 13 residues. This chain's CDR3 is CASSSQTGTEAFF. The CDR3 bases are TGTGCCAGCAGCTCACAGACCGGGACTGAAGCTTTCTTT. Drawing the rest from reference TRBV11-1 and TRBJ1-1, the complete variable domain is EAEVAQSPRYKITEKSQAVAFWCDPISGHATLYWYRQILGQGPELLVQFQDESVVDDSQLPKDRFSAERLKGVDSTLKIQPAELGDSAMYLCASSSQTGTEAFFGQGTRLTVV.

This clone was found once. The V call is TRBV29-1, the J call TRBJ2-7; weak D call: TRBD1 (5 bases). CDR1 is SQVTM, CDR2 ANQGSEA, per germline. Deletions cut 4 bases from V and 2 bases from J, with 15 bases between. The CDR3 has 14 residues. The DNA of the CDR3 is TGCAGCGTTGTGGGGCTTGCGGCAACCTACGAGCAGTACTTC. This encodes CSVVGLAATYEQYF.

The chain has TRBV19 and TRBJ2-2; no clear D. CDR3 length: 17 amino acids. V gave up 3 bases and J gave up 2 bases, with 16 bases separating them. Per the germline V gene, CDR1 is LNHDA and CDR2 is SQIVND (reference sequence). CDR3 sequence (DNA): TGTGCCAGTAGTATTCTGGCAGCCATACCAAACACCGGGGAGCTGTTTTTT. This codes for CASSILAAIPNTGELFF.

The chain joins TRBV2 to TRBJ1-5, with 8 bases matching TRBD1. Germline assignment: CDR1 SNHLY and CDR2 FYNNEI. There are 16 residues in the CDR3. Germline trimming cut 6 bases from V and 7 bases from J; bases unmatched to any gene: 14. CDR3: CASSPGGPSLGQPQHF. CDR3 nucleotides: TGTGCCAGCAGCCCAGGGGGCCCTTCCTTGGGCCAGCCCCAGCATTTT.

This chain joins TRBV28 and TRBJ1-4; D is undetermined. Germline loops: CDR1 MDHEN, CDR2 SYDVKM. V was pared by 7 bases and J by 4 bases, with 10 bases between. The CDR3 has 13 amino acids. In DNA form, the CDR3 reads TGTGCCAGCACCGAGATTTATAATGAAAAACTGTTTTTT. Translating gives CASTEIYNEKLFF.

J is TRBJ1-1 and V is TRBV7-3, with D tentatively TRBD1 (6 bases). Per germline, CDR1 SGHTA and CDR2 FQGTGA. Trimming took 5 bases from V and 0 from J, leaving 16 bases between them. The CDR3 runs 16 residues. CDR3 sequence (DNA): TGTGCCAGCAGCCTTCTCCCGAGGGACATGAACACTGAAGCTTTCTTT. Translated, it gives CASSLLPRDMNTEAFF.

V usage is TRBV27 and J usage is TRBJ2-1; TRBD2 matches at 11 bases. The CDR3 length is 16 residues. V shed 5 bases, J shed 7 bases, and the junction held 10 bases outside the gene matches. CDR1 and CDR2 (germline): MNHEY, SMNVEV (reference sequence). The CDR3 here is CASSASRLAGMNEQFF. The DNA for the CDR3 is TGTGCCAGCAGTGCCTCCCGACTAGCGGGAATGAATGAGCAGTTCTTC.

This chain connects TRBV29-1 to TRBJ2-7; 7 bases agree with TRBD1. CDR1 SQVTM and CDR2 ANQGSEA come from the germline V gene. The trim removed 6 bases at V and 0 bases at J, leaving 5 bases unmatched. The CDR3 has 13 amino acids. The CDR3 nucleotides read TGCAGCGTGGTGGACAGGAGCTCCTACGAGCAGTACTTC. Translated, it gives CSVVDRSSYEQYF.

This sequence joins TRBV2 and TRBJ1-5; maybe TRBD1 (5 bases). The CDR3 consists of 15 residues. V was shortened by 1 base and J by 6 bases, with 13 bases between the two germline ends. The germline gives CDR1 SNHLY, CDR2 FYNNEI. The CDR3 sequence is CASSEGQGRGQPQHF. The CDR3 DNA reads TGTGCCAGCAGTGAAGGTCAGGGAAGGGGTCAGCCCCAGCATTTT.

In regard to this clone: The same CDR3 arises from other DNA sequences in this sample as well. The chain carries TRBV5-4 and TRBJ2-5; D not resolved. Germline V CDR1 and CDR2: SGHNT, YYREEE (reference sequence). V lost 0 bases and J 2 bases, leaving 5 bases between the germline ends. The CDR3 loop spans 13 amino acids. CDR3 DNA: TGTGCCAGCAGCTTGGGGCCACAAGAGACCCAGTACTTC. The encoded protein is CASSLGPQETQYF.

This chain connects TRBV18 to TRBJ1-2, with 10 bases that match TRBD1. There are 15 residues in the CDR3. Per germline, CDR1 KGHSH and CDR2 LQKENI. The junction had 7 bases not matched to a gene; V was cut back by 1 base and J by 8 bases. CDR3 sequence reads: CASSPRAGQGDGYTF. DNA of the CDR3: TGTGCCAGCTCACCACGAGCAGGACAGGGGGACGGCTACACCTTC.